Below are 20 T cell receptor beta chains sequenced from a single sample in a study of T cells after yellow fever vaccination. In TCRdb, the 5' RACE reads were re-called with MiXCR into one record per CDR3 protein. The profile shows 450,000 to 550,000 distinct CDR3 sequences, about 19% of them singletons. This specimen consisted of PBMCs, obtained 15 days after the yellow fever booster vaccination. The receptors were gathered from a young man who received the YFV17D yellow fever vaccine.

The chain combines TRBV6-5 with TRBJ2-2; possible D gene TRBD2, 5 bases. Between the trimmed V and J ends, which lost 2 bases and 8 bases, there was a span of 15 bases. CDR3 size: 15 residues. In germline, CDR1 is MNHEY, CDR2 SVGAGI. The CDR3 spells CASSYGARLRGELFF. The CDR3 coding sequence is TGTGCCAGCAGTTACGGCGCACGACTACGGGGGGAGCTGTTTTTT.

This sequence joins TRBV12-3 or TRBV12-4 and TRBJ2-2, with unresolved D. The V end lost 9 bases, the J end lost 6 bases, and 17 bases lay between the germline ends. This CDR3 comprises 14 residues. The CDR3, as DNA: TGTGCCAGTATCTCCAACCGGGCCCCCGGGGAGCTGTTTTTT. Protein sequence: CASISNRAPGELFF.

This clonotype was seen at least ten times. This sequence joins TRBV7-6 and TRBJ2-1, with D tentatively TRBD2 (5 bases). V was shortened by 5 bases and J by 5 bases, with 16 bases between the two germline ends. The CDR3 totals 15 residues. Germline values: CDR1 SGHVS, CDR2 FNYEAQ. The CDR3 sequence is CASSRGGVGNNEQFF. For the CDR3, the DNA is TGTGCCAGCAGCCGGGGTGGAGTGGGGAACAATGAGCAGTTCTTC. The complete variable domain, with remaining parts taken from reference TRBV7-6 and TRBJ2-1, reads GAGVSQSPRYKVTKRGQDVALRCDPISGHVSLYWYRQALGQGPEFLTYFNYEAQQDKSGLPNDRFSAERPEGSISTLTIQRTEQRDSAMYRCASSRGGVGNNEQFFGPGTRLTVL.

This clonotype showed up just a few times. This chain uses TRBV6-5 with TRBJ2-5; the D gene is possibly TRBD1 (6 bases). The CDR3 loop spans 14 amino acids. Trimming cost V 2 bases and J 5 bases, with 12 bases left between them. Germline values: CDR1 MNHEY, CDR2 SVGAGI. The CDR3 protein is CASSYQQGRETQYF. In nucleotides, the CDR3 is TGTGCCAGCAGTTACCAACAGGGTCGCGAGACCCAGTACTTC.

In its sample, this clonotype was seen a few times. The chain is built from TRBV3-1 and TRBJ2-7; D uncertain. The V end lost 1 base, the J end lost 1 base, and 8 bases lay between the germline ends. CDR3 length: 14 residues. Germline values: CDR1 LGHDT, CDR2 YNNKEL (reference sequence). The CDR3 region has the DNA TGTGCCAGCAGCCAAGGGGTGGGGTCCTACGAGCAGTACTTC. Translated, it gives CASSQGVGSYEQYF.

The DNA for the CDR3 is TGTGCCAGCAGCTCAGGACAGTTTGGCTCCTACGAGCAGTACTTC. This translates into CASSSGQFGSYEQYF. The rearrangement links TRBV7-2 to TRBJ2-7; tentative D call: TRBD1 (6 bases). V dropped 4 bases and J dropped 0 bases, with 13 bases sitting between them. Germline V CDR1 and CDR2: SGHTA, FQGNSA. This CDR3 has 15 residues.

This clonotype has just a few counts. Written as DNA, the CDR3 is TGCGCCAGCAGCGCTTCAGGGAGAGCTAACTATGGCTACACCTTC. Protein: CASSASGRANYGYTF. The genes are TRBV5-1 and TRBJ1-2; D is possibly TRBD1 (5 bases). Trimming cost V 4 bases and J 0 bases, with 13 bases left between them. Per germline, CDR1 SGHRS and CDR2 YFSETQ. The CDR3 contains 15 residues.

The CDR3 reads CASSRLAGGPRTGELFF. In DNA, the CDR3 is TGTGCCAGCAGCCGACTAGCGGGAGGGCCGAGGACCGGGGAGCTGTTTTTT. This chain links TRBV7-6 with TRBJ2-2; TRBD2 matches 14 bases. Trimming at V came to 5 bases and at J to 5 bases, leaving 7 bases not matched to a gene. This CDR3 has 17 residues. Germline V gives CDR1 SGHVS, CDR2 FNYEAQ.

This clonotype was detected ten times or more. The CDR3 here is CSVGENGLAGIRFF. The CDR3 DNA is TGCAGCGTGGGGGAAAACGGTCTAGCGGGGATTCGGTTCTTC. V gene TRBV29-1 combines with J gene TRBJ2-1; 9 nucleotides align to TRBD2. The CDR3 loop spans 14 amino acids. The junction had 18 bases not matched to a gene; V was cut back by 6 bases and J by 15 bases. Germline V CDR1 and CDR2: SQVTM, ANQGSEA.

This CDR3 reads CSARGDNEKLFF. CDR3 coding DNA: TGCAGTGCTAGGGGGGATAATGAAAAACTGTTTTTT. V is TRBV20-1 and J is TRBJ1-4, with a weak D call TRBD1 (5 bases). Germline CDR1 DFQATT, CDR2 SNEGSKA (reference sequence). The V end lost 3 bases, the J end lost 4 bases, and 6 bases lay between the germline ends. The CDR3 loop spans 12 amino acids.

This clonotype was seen repeatedly, ten times or more. This chain connects TRBV10-3 to TRBJ2-1; D not certain. This CDR3 comprises 14 residues. Trimming pared 10 bases from V and 0 bases from J, leaving 13 bases between. Germline V lookup: CDR1 ENHRY, CDR2 SYGVKD. In nucleotides, the CDR3 is TGTGCCACCACTCCTGAGAGCTCCTACAATGAGCAGTTCTTC. Translating gives CATTPESSYNEQFF.

This chain connects TRBV30 to TRBJ2-3, with 10 nucleotides matching TRBD2. The CDR3 runs 14 residues. Germline CDR1 reads GTSNPN; CDR2 reads SVGIG (reference sequence). The V gene end was trimmed by 2 bases and the J gene end by 5 bases; junction bases not matched to a gene: 4. The CDR3 protein is CAWSIAGGVDTQYF. The CDR3 DNA follows: TGTGCCTGGAGTATAGCGGGAGGCGTAGATACGCAGTATTTT.

The CDR3 reads CASSPTGSGETQYF. DNA for the CDR3: TGTGCCAGTTCCCCGACAGGGTCTGGGGAGACCCAGTACTTC. This chain uses TRBV19 with TRBJ2-5; 7 bases are a match to TRBD1. V shed 8 bases, J shed 5 bases, and the junction held 11 bases outside the gene matches. Germline CDR1 LNHDA, CDR2 SQIVND (reference sequence). The CDR3 has 14 residues.

The rearrangement joins TRBV5-4 to TRBJ2-1, with 8 bases aligning to TRBD2. This CDR3 has 14 residues. The V gene end was trimmed by 2 bases and the J gene end by 6 bases; junction bases not matched to a gene: 4. CDR1 SGHNT and CDR2 YYREEE come from the germline V gene (reference sequence). CDR3 sequence reads: CASSFASGSNEQFF. CDR3 in DNA: TGTGCCAGCAGCTTCGCTAGCGGGTCCAATGAGCAGTTCTTC.

A few counts support this clonotype. J is TRBJ2-7 and V is TRBV2; D gene uncertain. CDR3 length: 13 residues. Germline CDR1 SNHLY, CDR2 FYNNEI. V gave up 7 bases and J gave up 2 bases, with 12 bases separating them. CDR3 DNA: TGTGCCAGCAAGGAGACATCCGCCTACGAGCAGTACTTC. It yields the protein CASKETSAYEQYF.

In its sample, this clonotype was seen a few times. This sequence joins TRBV4-3 and TRBJ2-7, with D tentatively TRBD1 (6 bases). Germline assignment: CDR1 LGHNA and CDR2 YSLEER. This CDR3 spans 15 amino acids. V lost 1 base, J lost 0 bases, and 10 bases lay in between. The DNA for the CDR3 is TGCGCCAGCAGCCAAGGAGGGGGAAGCTCCTACGAGCAGTACTTC. Its translation is CASSQGGGSSYEQYF.

This clonotype was picked up a small number of times. The gene calls are TRBV27 and TRBJ2-7; TRBD1 is a possible D gene (5 bases). The CDR3 has 14 amino acids. The germline V gene has CDR1 MNHEY and CDR2 SMNVEV (reference sequence). Trimming removed 2 bases at V and 0 bases at J, with 8 bases between. The CDR3 bases are TGTGCCAGCAGTTTACAGACAGCCTCCTACGAGCAGTACTTC. Its translation: CASSLQTASYEQYF.

V gene TRBV7-2 combines with J gene TRBJ2-7; 8 nucleotides agree with TRBD2. Trimming cost V 5 bases and J 0 bases; bases outside gene matches: 12. Looked up from germline, CDR1 is SGHTA and CDR2 is FQGNSA. The CDR3 spans 17 residues. The CDR3 here is CASSLGASGLSSYEQYF. DNA for the CDR3: TGTGCCAGCAGCCTGGGGGCTAGCGGGCTGAGCTCCTACGAGCAGTACTTC.

This chain uses TRBV4-3 with TRBJ2-7, with D tentatively TRBD2 (5 bases). V lost 0 bases and J lost 2, with 14 bases in between. Germline CDR1 and CDR2: LGHNA and YSLEER. This CDR3 is 16 amino acids long. The CDR3 bases are TGCGCCAGCAGCCAAGAAAGACGGGGAGCCCCCTACGAGCAGTACTTC. Translated, it gives CASSQERRGAPYEQYF.

The gene calls are TRBV23-1 and TRBJ2-5, with D possibly matching TRBD2 (6 bases). TRBV23-1 is reported as an ORF; its role is uncertain. The CDR3 totals 15 residues. V dropped 4 bases and J dropped 4 bases, with 16 bases sitting between them. The CDR3 region is CASSPGRERRETQYF. For the CDR3, the DNA is TGCGCCAGCAGTCCTGGTCGGGAGAGAAGAGAGACCCAGTACTTC.